The 32 T cell receptor beta chains given below trace back to one sample, sequenced in a study of OX40 agonist ivuxolimab in advanced cancers. Method: immunoSEQ multiplex PCR; TCRdb's copy keeps in-frame clones and lacks some. The sample consists of tens of thousands of clones, about 81% of them appearing once. The input for sequencing was CD4+ or CD8+ T cells sorted from blood, taken in a trial of the OX40 agonist ivuxolimab. These TCRs come from an adult with an advanced solid tumor such as melanoma, head and neck, liver or kidney cancer.

This sequence joins TRBV19 and TRBJ2-3; 12 nucleotides line up with TRBD2. This CDR3 comprises 14 residues. The trim removed 6 bases at V and 5 bases at J, leaving 3 bases unmatched. Germline CDR1 and CDR2: LNHDA and SQIVND (reference sequence). The chain's CDR3 is CASSPSGRGDTQYF. The CDR3, as DNA: TGTGCCAGTAGCCCTAGCGGGAGGGGAGATACGCAGTATTTT.

This chain joins TRBV18 and TRBJ2-6; D gene unclear. The CDR3 covers 16 residues. V lost 3 bases to trimming and J lost 1 base, with 10 bases between them. The V gene's germline CDR1 is KGHSH and CDR2 LQKENI. The CDR3 loop is CASSPTTVSGANVLTF. The CDR3 nucleotides read TGTGCCAGCTCACCTACCACAGTTTCTGGGGCCAACGTCCTGACTTTC.

The rearrangement uses TRBV11-2 and TRBJ2-2; 10 nucleotides match TRBD2. This CDR3 contains 15 residues. CDR1 and CDR2 from the germline V gene are SGHAT and FQNNGV. J lost 5 bases, V lost 4 bases, and 4 bases had no gene match. CDR3 in amino acids: CASSSRSGRTGELFF. The CDR3 bases are TGTGCCAGCAGCTCCCGTAGCGGGAGGACCGGGGAGCTGTTTTTT.

The chain couples TRBV5-1 to TRBJ2-7; 7 nucleotides align to TRBD2. Trimming took 4 bases from V and 5 from J; bases not matched to a gene: 21. Germline V gene lookup returns CDR1 SGHRS and CDR2 YFSETQ. This CDR3 region has 18 residues. CDR3 coding DNA: TGCGCCAGCAGCCCATGGGGCCTATTCAGCGGGAATCCCGACGAGCAGTACTTC. It encodes CASSPWGLFSGNPDEQYF.

This clone was observed once. The rearrangement links TRBV14 to TRBJ2-5; 9 nucleotides align to TRBD2. Germline V CDR1 and CDR2: SGHDN, FVKESK. Trimming took 5 bases from V and 1 from J; bases not matched to a gene: 8. The CDR3 sequence is 16 residues long. The CDR3 loop is CASSSKLAGFQETQYF. CDR3 nucleotide sequence: TGTGCCAGCAGCTCTAAACTAGCGGGCTTCCAAGAGACCCAGTACTTC.

The rearrangement joins TRBV11-1 to TRBJ2-1; 15 bases fit TRBD2. The ends lost 7 bases at V and 12 bases at J; junction bases unmatched: 7. In germline, CDR1 is SGHAT, CDR2 FQDESV (reference sequence). This CDR3 region has 14 residues. The CDR3 loop reads CASTDPGLAGGQFF. The CDR3, as DNA: TGTGCCAGCACCGACCCGGGACTAGCGGGAGGGCAGTTCTTC.

For the CDR3, the DNA is TGTGCCAGCAGTCCCGAGCACACCGGGGAGCTGTTTTTT. Amino acids: CASSPEHTGELFF. The chain links TRBV6-5 to TRBJ2-2; no clear D. The V and J ends lost 5 bases and 3 bases respectively, with 7 bases between them. Germline V gene sequence: CDR1 MNHEY, CDR2 SVGAGI. This CDR3 comprises 13 residues.

V gene TRBV7-7 combines with J gene TRBJ2-1; 7 bases match TRBD2. Germline CDR1 SSHAT, CDR2 FNYEAQ (reference sequence). This CDR3 contains 14 residues. The trim removed 5 bases at V and 7 bases at J, leaving 8 bases unmatched. CDR3 nucleotide sequence: TGTGCCAGCAGCCGAAGCGGGGCCTCTAATGAGCAGTTCTTC. Its protein product is CASSRSGASNEQFF.

The chain joins TRBV6-6 to TRBJ2-7; D may be TRBD1 or TRBD2 (5 bases each). The V end was cut by 7 bases, the J end by 3 bases, with 10 bases between. This CDR3 comprises 12 residues. The germline gives CDR1 MNHNY, CDR2 SVGAGI (reference sequence). CDR3 coding DNA: TGTGCCAGCAAAGAGGGGAACTACGAGCAGTACTTC. Its translation is CASKEGNYEQYF.

The rearrangement joins TRBV6-6 to TRBJ2-5; the D is unclear. Looked up from germline, CDR1 is MNHNY and CDR2 is SVGAGI (reference sequence). The CDR3 has 14 amino acids. The V and J ends lost 3 bases and 5 bases respectively, with 13 bases between them. The CDR3 reads CASSYSRAQETQYF. DNA for the CDR3: TGTGCCAGCAGTTATAGTAGGGCCCAGGAGACCCAGTACTTC.

The chain combines TRBV5-1 with TRBJ2-1; the match to TRBD2 covers 8 bases. The CDR3 extends over 15 amino acids. The V segment lost 2 bases and the J segment 5 bases; nucleotides outside the gene matches: 6. Germline loops: CDR1 SGHRS, CDR2 YFSETQ. CDR3 bases: TGCGCCAGCAGCTTCGGGAGGGCCAGGGACAATGAGCAGTTCTTC. Its translation: CASSFGRARDNEQFF.

This clone was seen once. The rearrangement uses TRBV18 and TRBJ2-2; 8 nucleotides align to TRBD2. CDR3 length: 15 amino acids. Germline V gene lookup returns CDR1 KGHSH and CDR2 LQKENI. V was pared by 7 bases and J by 3 bases, with 7 bases of the junction left unmatched. The CDR3 region has the DNA TGTGCCAGCTTACCGGGACTAGGGTACACCGGGGAGCTGTTTTTT. Translating it yields CASLPGLGYTGELFF.

The CDR3 DNA reads as TGCAGCACTCGGACTAGCGGGACCTACGAGCAGTACTTC. This translates into CSTRTSGTYEQYF. V usage is TRBV29-1 and J usage is TRBJ2-7; 12 bases are a match to TRBD2. The CDR3 contains 13 residues. Germline V CDR1 and CDR2: SQVTM, ANQGSEA. J lost 2 bases, V lost 8 bases, and 4 bases had no gene match.

The V call is TRBV28, the J call TRBJ2-6; D not resolved. Trimming left V 4 bases short and J 4 bases short, with 8 bases between. CDR3 size: 14 residues. Germline V CDR1 and CDR2: MDHEN, SYDVKM. CDR3 sequence: CASSYGYGANVLTF. The CDR3, as DNA: TGTGCCAGCAGTTACGGGTACGGGGCCAACGTCCTGACTTTC.

The chain combines TRBV11-2 with TRBJ2-4; possibly TRBD2 for D (5 bases). There are 17 residues in the CDR3. V lost 6 bases and J lost 1, with 19 bases in between. Per germline, CDR1 SGHAT and CDR2 FQNNGV. DNA of the CDR3: TGTGCCAGCAGACCAGCCGGGAAGGCTAGGGCCAAAAACATTCAGTACTTC. This sequence encodes CASRPAGKARAKNIQYF.

In its sample, this clone was seen once. V usage is TRBV28 and J usage is TRBJ2-3; D unresolved. Trimming took 6 bases from V and 0 from J, leaving 7 bases between them. Germline loops: CDR1 MDHEN, CDR2 SYDVKM. The CDR3 has 13 residues. As DNA, the CDR3 is TGTGCCAGCAGGGACGCCAGCACAGATACGCAGTATTTT. Translation: CASRDASTDTQYF.

The gene calls are TRBV19 and TRBJ2-1; D call uncertain. The CDR3 consists of 14 residues. From germline, CDR1 is LNHDA and CDR2 SQIVND (reference sequence). The V and J ends lost 8 bases and 1 base respectively, with 12 bases between them. The CDR3 sequence is CASGPLGSYNEQFF. The CDR3 DNA reads TGTGCCAGTGGCCCCCTTGGATCCTACAATGAGCAGTTCTTC.

V gene TRBV30 combines with J gene TRBJ1-1; tentatively, D is TRBD1 (6 bases). CDR1 and CDR2 from the germline V gene are GTSNPN and SVGIG (reference sequence). The V end lost 5 bases, the J end lost 4 bases, and 17 bases lay between the germline ends. The length of the CDR3 is 14 residues. The CDR3 DNA follows: TGTGCCTGGCTCGTACCCGGGGGCCGCACTGAAGCTTTCTTT. Its protein is CAWLVPGGRTEAFF.

This chain connects TRBV7-3 to TRBJ1-2; TRBD1 aligns across 7 bases. Germline-derived CDR1 and CDR2 are SGHTA and FQGTGA. V shed 6 bases and J 3 bases; nucleotides not matched to a gene: 7. The CDR3 consists of 14 residues. CDR3 sequence reads: CASSRDSRDYGYTF. The CDR3 DNA is TGTGCCAGCAGTCGGGACAGTAGGGACTATGGCTACACCTTC.

About this clone: Other DNA variants within this sample encode the same CDR3. The gene calls are TRBV7-9 and TRBJ2-7; D is undetermined. The germline gives CDR1 SEHNR, CDR2 FQNEAQ (reference sequence). The CDR3 totals 11 residues. The germline V and J ends were trimmed by 0 bases and 6 bases, with 3 bases remaining between them. CDR3 nucleotide sequence: TGTGCCAGCAGCTTAGCTCGCGAGCAGTACTTC. Its translation is CASSLAREQYF.

The rearrangement links TRBV6-5 to TRBJ2-1, with D perhaps being TRBD1 or TRBD2 (7 bases each). This CDR3 has 13 amino acids. V shed 5 bases and J shed 10 bases, with 15 bases lying between them. The germline V gene encodes CDR1 MNHEY and CDR2 SVGAGI. CDR3 amino acids: CASSGSGTEEQFF. The CDR3 bases are TGTGCCAGCAGTGGCAGCGGGACAGAAGAGCAGTTCTTC.

The chain carries TRBV11-3 and TRBJ2-1, with a tentative D call TRBD2 (6 bases). The ends were cut back, 0 bases at V and 6 bases at J, with 15 bases in the middle. This CDR3 is built from 16 residues. Germline V lookup: CDR1 SGHNT, CDR2 YENEEA. CDR3 residues: CASSLEGTGVLNEQFF. CDR3 bases: TGTGCCAGCAGCTTAGAGGGGACTGGGGTTCTCAATGAGCAGTTCTTC.

The rearrangement joins TRBV29-1 to TRBJ2-1; TRBD2 aligns across 7 bases. The trim removed 6 bases at V and 7 bases at J, leaving 18 bases unmatched. This CDR3 contains 16 residues. Germline CDR1 reads SQVTM; CDR2 reads ANQGSEA. The CDR3: CSVPPPGRAYSNEQFF. The CDR3 region has the DNA TGCAGCGTGCCCCCACCGGGGAGGGCCTATTCGAATGAGCAGTTCTTC.

The V call is TRBV2, the J call TRBJ2-5; 9 nucleotides line up with TRBD2. CDR1 SNHLY and CDR2 FYNNEI come from the germline V gene. The CDR3 extends over 16 amino acids. After removal of 4 bases from V and 1 base from J, the junction contained 7 bases not matched to a gene. CDR3 sequence reads: CASSATSGTFQETQYF. The CDR3 region has the DNA TGTGCCAGCAGTGCGACTAGCGGAACCTTCCAAGAGACCCAGTACTTC.

The chain links TRBV2 to TRBJ2-5; D gene uncertain. The CDR3 is 12 amino acids. Germline assignment: CDR1 SNHLY and CDR2 FYNNEI. Deletions cut 8 bases from V and 1 base from J, with 8 bases between. CDR3 loop: CASGEAQETQYF. The CDR3 DNA is TGTGCCAGCGGGGAAGCCCAAGAGACCCAGTACTTC.

The chain recombines TRBV5-4 with TRBJ2-2; D is possibly TRBD1 (7 bases). Germline V gene data show CDR1 as SGHNT and CDR2 as YYREEE (reference sequence). The CDR3 length is 15 residues. V dropped 4 bases and J dropped 12 bases, with 22 bases sitting between them. Here the CDR3 DNA reads TGTGCCAGCAGCCTCAGGGGGGCGGGCCCTTGGCAGCTGTTTTTT. It is translated as CASSLRGAGPWQLFF.

This sequence joins TRBV7-2 and TRBJ2-1; D is tentatively TRBD1 or TRBD2 (6 bases each). The germline gives CDR1 SGHTA, CDR2 FQGNSA. Between the trimmed V and J ends, which lost 1 base and 4 bases, there was a span of 11 bases. This CDR3 is built from 15 residues. The CDR3 DNA sequence: TGTGCCAGCAGCTTAGAACAGGGAGGTTACAATGAGCAGTTCTTC. Translating gives CASSLEQGGYNEQFF.

The J gene is TRBJ2-1, the V gene TRBV5-1, with 7 bases aligning to TRBD2. J was trimmed by 7 bases and V by 0 bases; bases with no gene match: 7. Per the germline V gene, CDR1 is SGHRS and CDR2 is YFSETQ. This CDR3 spans 15 amino acids. The CDR3 DNA reads as TGCGCCAGCAGCTTGGGGGAGGGCCCTCGAAATGAGCAGTTCTTC. It specifies CASSLGEGPRNEQFF.

The chain combines TRBV2 with TRBJ2-1, with D maybe TRBD2 (7 bases). V was clipped by 2 bases and J by 9 bases, with 32 bases between them. The CDR3 sequence is 20 residues long. Per the germline V gene, CDR1 is SNHLY and CDR2 is FYNNEI. CDR3 bases: TGTGCCAGCAGTGAAATATTCAAGGGGCCTTCTAGCGGAGGGGGGAGTGAGCAGTTCTTC. Its translation: CASSEIFKGPSSGGGSEQFF. Drawing the rest from reference TRBV2 and TRBJ2-1, the complete variable domain is EPEVTQTPSHQVTQMGQEVILRCVPISNHLYFYWYRQILGQKVEFLVSFYNNEISEKSEIFDDQFSVERPDGSNFTLKIRSTKLEDSAMYFCASSEIFKGPSSGGGSEQFFGPGTRLTVL.

The chain is built from TRBV7-9 and TRBJ2-1; D gene unclear. The CDR3 runs 12 residues. The germline V and J ends were trimmed by 1 base and 9 bases, with 7 bases remaining between them. Germline CDR1 reads SEHNR; CDR2 reads FQNEAQ (reference sequence). CDR3: CASSLDLGEQFF. CDR3 nucleotide sequence: TGTGCCAGCAGCTTAGATCTTGGTGAGCAGTTCTTC.

The chain combines TRBV5-1 with TRBJ1-4, with D possibly being TRBD1 (5 bases). CDR3 length equals 14 residues. The V gene lost 2 bases and the J gene lost 7 bases, with 12 bases spanning the gap. Germline CDR1 SGHRS, CDR2 YFSETQ. The CDR3 nucleotides are TGCGCCAGCAGCTTCGTCGGGGCTGGTGAAAAACTGTTTTTT. It encodes CASSFVGAGEKLFF. The full variable domain, with the rest looked up from reference TRBV5-1 and TRBJ1-4, is KAGVTQTPRYLIKTRGQQVTLSCSPISGHRSVSWYQQTPGQGLQFLFEYFSETQRNKGNFPGRFSGRQFSNSRSEMNVSTLELGDSALYLCASSFVGAGEKLFFGSGTQLSVL.

The chain recombines TRBV30 with TRBJ1-1, with 11 bases fitting TRBD1. Trimming at V came to 2 bases and at J to 10 bases, leaving 3 bases not matched to a gene. Germline V CDR1 and CDR2: GTSNPN, SVGIG (reference sequence). The CDR3 contains 12 residues. For the CDR3, the DNA is TGTGCCTGGAGTAGGACAGGGGGCCCAGCTTTCTTT. As protein: CAWSRTGGPAFF.